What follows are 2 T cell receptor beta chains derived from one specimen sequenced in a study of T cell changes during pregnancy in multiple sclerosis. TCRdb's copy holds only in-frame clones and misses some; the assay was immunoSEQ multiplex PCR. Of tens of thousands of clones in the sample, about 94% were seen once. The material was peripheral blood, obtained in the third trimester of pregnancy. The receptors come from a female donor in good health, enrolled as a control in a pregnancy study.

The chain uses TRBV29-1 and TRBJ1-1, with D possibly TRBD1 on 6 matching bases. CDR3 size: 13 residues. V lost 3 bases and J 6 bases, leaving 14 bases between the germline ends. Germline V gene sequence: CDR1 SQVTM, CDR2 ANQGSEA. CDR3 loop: CSVETVQGAEAFF. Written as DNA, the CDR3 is TGCAGCGTTGAGACGGTACAGGGCGCTGAAGCTTTCTTT. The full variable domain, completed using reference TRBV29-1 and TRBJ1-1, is SAVISQKPSRDICQRGTSLTIQCQVDSQVTMMFWYRQQPGQSLTLIATANQGSEATYESGFVIDKFPISRPNLTFSTLTVSNMSPEDSSIYLCSVETVQGAEAFFGQGTRLTVV.

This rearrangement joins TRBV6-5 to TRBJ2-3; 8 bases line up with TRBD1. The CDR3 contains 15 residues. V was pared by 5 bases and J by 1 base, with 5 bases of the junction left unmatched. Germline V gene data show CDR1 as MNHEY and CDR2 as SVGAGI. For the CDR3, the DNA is TGTGCCAGCAGTGCCGGACAGGGACGCACAGATACGCAGTATTTT. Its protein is CASSAGQGRTDTQYF.